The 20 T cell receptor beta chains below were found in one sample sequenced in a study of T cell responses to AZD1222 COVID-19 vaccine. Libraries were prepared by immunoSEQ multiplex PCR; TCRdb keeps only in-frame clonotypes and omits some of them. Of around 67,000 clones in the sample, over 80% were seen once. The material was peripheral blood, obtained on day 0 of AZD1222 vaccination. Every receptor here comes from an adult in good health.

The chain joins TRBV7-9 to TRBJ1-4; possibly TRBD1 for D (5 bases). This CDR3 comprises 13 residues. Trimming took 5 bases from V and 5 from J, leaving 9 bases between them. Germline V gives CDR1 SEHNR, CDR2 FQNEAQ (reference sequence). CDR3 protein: CASSMTANEKLFF. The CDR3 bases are TGTGCCAGCAGCATGACAGCGAATGAAAAACTGTTTTTT.

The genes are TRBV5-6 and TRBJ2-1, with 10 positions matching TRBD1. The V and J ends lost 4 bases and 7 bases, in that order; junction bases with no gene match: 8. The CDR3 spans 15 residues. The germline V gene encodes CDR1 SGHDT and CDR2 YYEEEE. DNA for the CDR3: TGTGCCAGCAGCACTACTCGGACAGGGGGAAATGAGCAGTTCTTC. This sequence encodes CASSTTRTGGNEQFF.

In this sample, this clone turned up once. The CDR3 loop reads CASSFLGANTEAFF. The CDR3 DNA reads TGCGCCAGCAGCTTTTTGGGGGCCAACACTGAAGCTTTCTTT. The rearrangement joins TRBV5-1 to TRBJ1-1; D may be TRBD1 (6 bases). The germline V gene has CDR1 SGHRS and CDR2 YFSETQ. This CDR3 region has 14 residues. V lost 2 bases, J lost 2 bases, and 10 bases lay in between.

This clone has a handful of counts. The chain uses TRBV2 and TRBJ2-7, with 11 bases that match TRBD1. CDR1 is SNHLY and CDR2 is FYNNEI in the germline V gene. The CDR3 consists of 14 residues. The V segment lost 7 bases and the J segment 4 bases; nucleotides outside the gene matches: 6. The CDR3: CASTADRGLYEQYF. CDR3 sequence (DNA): TGTGCCAGCACCGCGGACAGGGGGCTTTACGAGCAGTACTTC. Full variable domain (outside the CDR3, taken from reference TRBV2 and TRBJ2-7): EPEVTQTPSHQVTQMGQEVILRCVPISNHLYFYWYRQILGQKVEFLVSFYNNEISEKSEIFDDQFSVERPDGSNFTLKIRSTKLEDSAMYFCASTADRGLYEQYFGPGTRLTVT.

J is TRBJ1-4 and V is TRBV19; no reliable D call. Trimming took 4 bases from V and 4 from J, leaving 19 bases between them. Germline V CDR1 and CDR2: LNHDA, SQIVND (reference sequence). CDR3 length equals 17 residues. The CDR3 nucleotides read TGTGCCAGTAGTAATTACGAGGACGGGCAAGGTAATGAAAAACTGTTTTTT. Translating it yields CASSNYEDGQGNEKLFF.

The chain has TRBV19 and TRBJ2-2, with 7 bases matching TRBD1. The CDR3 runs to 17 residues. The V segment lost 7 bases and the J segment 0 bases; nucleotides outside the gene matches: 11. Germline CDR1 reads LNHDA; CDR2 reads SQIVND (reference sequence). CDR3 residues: CASTGTAVKTNTGELFF. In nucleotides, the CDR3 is TGTGCCAGTACCGGGACAGCAGTAAAAACGAACACCGGGGAGCTGTTTTTT. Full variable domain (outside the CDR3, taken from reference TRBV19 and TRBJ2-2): DGGITQSPKYLFRKEGQNVTLSCEQNLNHDAMYWYRQDPGQGLRLIYYSQIVNDFQKGDIAEGYSVSREKKESFPLTVTSAQKNPTAFYLCASTGTAVKTNTGELFFGEGSRLTVL.

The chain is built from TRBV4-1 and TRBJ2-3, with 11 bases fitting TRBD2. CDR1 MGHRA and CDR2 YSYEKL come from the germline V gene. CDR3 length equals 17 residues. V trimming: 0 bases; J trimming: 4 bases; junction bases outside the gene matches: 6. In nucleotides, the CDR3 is TGCGCCAGCAGCCAAGACGGAGTAGCGGGGGGGCCAGATACGCAGTATTTT. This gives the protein CASSQDGVAGGPDTQYF.

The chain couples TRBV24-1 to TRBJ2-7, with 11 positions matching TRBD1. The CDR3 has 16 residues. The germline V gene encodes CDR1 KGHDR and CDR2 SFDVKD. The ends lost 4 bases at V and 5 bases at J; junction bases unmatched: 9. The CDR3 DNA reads TGTGCCACCAGTGACCCCCATGGACAGGGGGCCAACGAGCAGTACTTC. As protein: CATSDPHGQGANEQYF.

This CDR3 is CAWSIGTNYGYTF. CDR3 sequence (DNA): TGTGCCTGGAGTATAGGGACGAACTATGGCTACACCTTC. The V gene is TRBV30, the J gene TRBJ1-2; D possibly corresponds to TRBD1 (5 bases). V was trimmed by 2 bases and J by 2 bases, leaving 9 bases between them. The CDR3 has 13 amino acids. The germline V gene encodes CDR1 GTSNPN and CDR2 SVGIG (reference sequence). Based on the CDR3 plus reference TRBV30 and TRBJ1-2, the full variable domain is SQTIHQWPATLVQPVGSPLSLECTVEGTSNPNLYWYRQAAGRGLQLLFYSVGIGQISSEVPQNLSASRPQDRQFILSSKKLLLSDSGFYLCAWSIGTNYGYTFGSGTRLTVV.

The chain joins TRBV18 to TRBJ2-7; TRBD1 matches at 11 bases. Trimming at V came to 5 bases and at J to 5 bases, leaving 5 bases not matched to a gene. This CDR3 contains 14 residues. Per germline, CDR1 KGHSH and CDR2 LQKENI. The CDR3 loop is CASSTGTGGDEQYF. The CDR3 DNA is TGTGCCAGCTCAACCGGGACAGGGGGGGACGAGCAGTACTTC. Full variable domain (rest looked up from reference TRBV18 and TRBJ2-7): NAGVMQNPRHLVRRRGQEARLRCSPMKGHSHVYWYRQLPEEGLKFMVYLQKENIIDESGMPKERFSAEFPKEGPSILRIQQVVRGDSAAYFCASSTGTGGDEQYFGPGTRLTVT.

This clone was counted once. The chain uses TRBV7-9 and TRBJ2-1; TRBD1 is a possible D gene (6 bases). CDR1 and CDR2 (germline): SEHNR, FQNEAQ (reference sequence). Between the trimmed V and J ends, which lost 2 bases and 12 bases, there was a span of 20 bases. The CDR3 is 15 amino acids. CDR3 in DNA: TGTGCCAGCAGCTTATCTGGGACAAGCCGGCTAGGGCAGTTCTTC. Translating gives CASSLSGTSRLGQFF.

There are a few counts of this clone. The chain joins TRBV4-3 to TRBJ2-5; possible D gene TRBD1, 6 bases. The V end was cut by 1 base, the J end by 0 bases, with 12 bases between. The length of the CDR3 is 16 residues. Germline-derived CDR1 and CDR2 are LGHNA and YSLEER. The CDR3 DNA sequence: TGCGCCAGCAGCCAAGTTTACGGACAGAACCAAGAGACCCAGTACTTC. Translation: CASSQVYGQNQETQYF.

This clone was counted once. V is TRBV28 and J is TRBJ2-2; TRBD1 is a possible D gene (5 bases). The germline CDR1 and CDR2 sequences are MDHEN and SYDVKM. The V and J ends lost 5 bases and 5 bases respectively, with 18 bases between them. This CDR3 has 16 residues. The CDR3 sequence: CASSGAGWGRTGELFF. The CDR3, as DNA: TGTGCCAGCAGTGGGGCTGGCTGGGGTAGGACCGGGGAGCTGTTTTTT.

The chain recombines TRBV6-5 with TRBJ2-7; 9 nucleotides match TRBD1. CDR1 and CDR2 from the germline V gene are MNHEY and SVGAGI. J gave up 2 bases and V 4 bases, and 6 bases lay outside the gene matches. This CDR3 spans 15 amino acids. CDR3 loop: CASSLTRDRAYEQYF. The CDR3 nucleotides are TGTGCCAGCAGTTTAACCCGGGACAGGGCCTACGAGCAGTACTTC.

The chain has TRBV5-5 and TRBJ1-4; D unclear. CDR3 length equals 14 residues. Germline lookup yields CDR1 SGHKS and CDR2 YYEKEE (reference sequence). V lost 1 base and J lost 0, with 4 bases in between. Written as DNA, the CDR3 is TGTGCCAGCAGCTTGAGGGCAACTAATGAAAAACTGTTTTTT. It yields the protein CASSLRATNEKLFF.

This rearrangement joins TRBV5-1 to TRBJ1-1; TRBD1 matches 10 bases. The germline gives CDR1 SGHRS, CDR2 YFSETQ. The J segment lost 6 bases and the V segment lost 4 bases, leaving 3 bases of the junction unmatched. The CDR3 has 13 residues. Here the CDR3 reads CASSPGQGPEAFF. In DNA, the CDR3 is TGCGCCAGCAGCCCGGGACAGGGGCCTGAAGCTTTCTTT.

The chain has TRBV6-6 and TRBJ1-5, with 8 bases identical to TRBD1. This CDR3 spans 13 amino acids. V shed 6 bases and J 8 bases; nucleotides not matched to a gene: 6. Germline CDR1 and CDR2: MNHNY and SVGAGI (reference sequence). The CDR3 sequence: CASRWDRWEPQHF. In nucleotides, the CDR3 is TGTGCCAGCAGATGGGACAGGTGGGAGCCCCAGCATTTT.

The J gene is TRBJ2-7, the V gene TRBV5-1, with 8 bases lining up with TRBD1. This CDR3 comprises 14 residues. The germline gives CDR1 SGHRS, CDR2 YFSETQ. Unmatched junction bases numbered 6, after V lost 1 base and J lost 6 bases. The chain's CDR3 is CASSLIQGGGEQYF. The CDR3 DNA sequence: TGCGCCAGCAGCTTGATACAGGGGGGAGGCGAGCAGTACTTC. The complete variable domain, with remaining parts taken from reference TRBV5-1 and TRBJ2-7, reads KAGVTQTPRYLIKTRGQQVTLSCSPISGHRSVSWYQQTPGQGLQFLFEYFSETQRNKGNFPGRFSGRQFSNSRSEMNVSTLELGDSALYLCASSLIQGGGEQYFGPGTRLTVT.

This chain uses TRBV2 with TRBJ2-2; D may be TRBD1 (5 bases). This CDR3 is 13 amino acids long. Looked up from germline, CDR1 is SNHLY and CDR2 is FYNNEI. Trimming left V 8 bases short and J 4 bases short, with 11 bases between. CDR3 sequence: CASLNRPTGELFF. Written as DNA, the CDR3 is TGTGCCAGCTTGAACAGGCCCACCGGGGAGCTGTTTTTT.

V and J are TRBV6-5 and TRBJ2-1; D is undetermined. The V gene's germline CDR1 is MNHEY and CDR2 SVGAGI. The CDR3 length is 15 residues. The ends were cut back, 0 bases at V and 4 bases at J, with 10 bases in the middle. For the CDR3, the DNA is TGTGCCAGCAGTTACTCGATAGGCGGATACAATGAGCAGTTCTTC. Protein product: CASSYSIGGYNEQFF.